These 17 T cell receptor beta chains originate from one sample sequenced in a study of blood T cell repertoires in COVID-19. The repertoire was sequenced with immunoSEQ multiplex PCR; TCRdb's copy has only in-frame clones and lacks some. The sample consists of about 340,000 clones, just over 85% of them appearing once. Input material: PBMCs or T cells enriched from blood (not recorded which). These receptor sequences come from a middle-aged woman with acute COVID-19.

This chain joins TRBV5-5 and TRBJ2-7, with 9 nucleotides matching TRBD1. The CDR3 is 14 amino acids. Germline trimming cut 4 bases from V and 5 bases from J; bases unmatched to any gene: 7. Germline V CDR1 and CDR2: SGHKS, YYEKEE (reference sequence). As DNA, the CDR3 is TGTGCCAGCAGCCATGGGACAGGGTTGGACGAGCAGTACTTC. It is translated as CASSHGTGLDEQYF.

This clone came up a few times. No conserved phenylalanine or tryptophan ends this CDR3, so it is likely a read error. The DNA is omitted, as the CDR3 cannot be located on it reliably, and the CDR3 follows TCRdb's listing. The chain is built from TRBV20-1 and TRBJ1-1. Germline CDR1 and CDR2: DFQATT and SNEGSKA (reference sequence). The CDR3 spans 9 amino acids, including both terminal residues. The CDR3 region is CSARGVPIS.

The V and J genes are TRBV5-1 and TRBJ2-3; 7 bases map to TRBD1. The V gene end was trimmed by 2 bases and the J gene end by 5 bases; junction bases not matched to a gene: 5. The CDR3 spans 14 residues. Germline V CDR1 and CDR2: SGHRS, YFSETQ. As DNA, the CDR3 is TGCGCCAGCAGCTTTCCAGGGGGAATAGATACGCAGTATTTT. This sequence encodes CASSFPGGIDTQYF.

The chain carries TRBV18 and TRBJ1-2; 7 bases are shared with TRBD1. CDR3 length equals 21 residues. Germline CDR1 KGHSH, CDR2 LQKENI. The V segment lost 1 base and the J segment 4 bases; nucleotides outside the gene matches: 24. CDR3 DNA sequence: TGTGCCAGCTCACCACTAGACCCCACGGGACAGTGGGGGGCGACGGGCTATGGCTACACCTTC. The encoded protein is CASSPLDPTGQWGATGYGYTF. The full variable domain, in which reference TRBV18 and TRBJ1-2 provide the parts outside the CDR3, is NAGVMQNPRHLVRRRGQEARLRCSPMKGHSHVYWYRQLPEEGLKFMVYLQKENIIDESGMPKERFSAEFPKEGPSILRIQQVVRGDSAAYFCASSPLDPTGQWGATGYGYTFGSGTRLTVV.

V gene TRBV7-9 combines with J gene TRBJ2-5; TRBD2 aligns across 11 bases. The germline V gene encodes CDR1 SEHNR and CDR2 FQNEAQ (reference sequence). The V gene end was trimmed by 3 bases and the J gene end by 0 bases; junction bases not matched to a gene: 6. The CDR3 runs 17 residues. CDR3 in amino acids: CASSLESSGGYQETQYF. In nucleotides, the CDR3 is TGTGCCAGCAGCTTGGAGTCTAGCGGGGGGTACCAAGAGACCCAGTACTTC. Full variable domain (missing parts from reference TRBV7-9 and TRBJ2-5): DTGVSQNPRHKITKRGQNVTFRCDPISEHNRLYWYRQTLGQGPEFLTYFQNEAQLEKSRLLSDRFSAERPKGSFSTLEIQRTEQGDSAMYLCASSLESSGGYQETQYFGPGTRLLVL.

The chain has TRBV10-1 and TRBJ2-7; no firm D call. V was clipped by 2 bases and J by 7 bases, with 12 bases between them. CDR1 is WNHNN, CDR2 SYGVQD, per germline (reference sequence). The CDR3 is 13 residues long. This CDR3 is CASSEPPTREQYF. CDR3 DNA: TGCGCCAGCAGTGAGCCCCCCACGCGGGAGCAGTACTTC.

The V gene is TRBV2, the J gene TRBJ1-5; possibly TRBD1 for D (6 bases). V lost 5 bases and J lost 9, with 14 bases in between. The CDR3 covers 13 residues. The germline gives CDR1 SNHLY, CDR2 FYNNEI. CDR3 nucleotide sequence: TGTGCCAGCAGTCAGCAGGGGTTCGGGCCCCAGCATTTT. It yields the protein CASSQQGFGPQHF. Drawing the rest from reference TRBV2 and TRBJ1-5, the complete variable domain is EPEVTQTPSHQVTQMGQEVILRCVPISNHLYFYWYRQILGQKVEFLVSFYNNEISEKSEIFDDQFSVERPDGSNFTLKIRSTKLEDSAMYFCASSQQGFGPQHFGDGTRLSIL.

The CDR3 loop is CASSQTGATGELFF. As DNA, the CDR3 is TGTGCCAGCAGCCAGACAGGGGCCACCGGGGAGCTGTTTTTT. V gene TRBV7-2 combines with J gene TRBJ2-2, with 8 bases matching TRBD1. The CDR3 consists of 14 residues. With 5 bases clipped from V and 4 bases from J, the junction kept 3 bases outside the gene matches. Looked up from germline, CDR1 is SGHTA and CDR2 is FQGNSA.

Note on this clone: An end of the junction differs from the germline gene, which may be a read error. The chain's CDR3 is CASSLGLAGGEDTQYF. The DNA of the CDR3 is TGTGCCAGCAGTTTAGGACTAGCGGGGGGTGAGGATACGCAGTATTTT. The chain uses TRBV7-7 and TRBJ2-3; 14 positions match TRBD2. The CDR3 has 16 residues. Germline CDR1 SSHAT, CDR2 FNYEAQ (reference sequence). Complete variable domain (other parts from reference TRBV7-7 and TRBJ2-3): GAGVSQSPRYKVTKRGQDVTLRCDPISSHATLYWYQQALGQGPEFLTYFNYEAQPDKSGLPSDRFSAERPEGSISTLTIQRTEQRDSAMYRCASSLGLAGGEDTQYFGPGTRLTVL.

This chain's CDR3 is CASSVGMGTVVSQETQYF. The CDR3 DNA sequence: TGTGCCAGCAGCGTAGGGATGGGCACGGTGGTATCCCAAGAGACCCAGTACTTC. The chain links TRBV9 to TRBJ2-5; D gene unclear. Per germline, CDR1 SGDLS and CDR2 YYNGEE. The CDR3 consists of 18 residues. V was trimmed by 0 bases and J by 1 base, leaving 19 bases between them.

The genes are TRBV4-1 and TRBJ1-2, with D perhaps TRBD1 (6 bases). Trimming cost V 7 bases and J 4 bases, with 25 bases left between them. The CDR3 is 17 amino acids. Germline CDR1 and CDR2: MGHRA and YSYEKL. The CDR3 coding sequence is TGCGCCAGCAACCTCGGACGGGGACAATCCCTGGGCTATGGCTACACCTTC. This gives the protein CASNLGRGQSLGYGYTF.

CDR3 in DNA: TGCAGCGTTGAGGGACTAGAGTCGGATACGCAGTATTTT. Encoded protein: CSVEGLESDTQYF. This sequence joins TRBV29-1 and TRBJ2-3, with 8 bases identical to TRBD2. V lost 3 bases, J lost 6 bases, and 5 bases stayed unmatched. The CDR3 totals 13 residues. Per germline, CDR1 SQVTM and CDR2 ANQGSEA.

The chain couples TRBV27 to TRBJ1-5; D is unclear. The CDR3 covers 13 residues. V shed 3 bases and J shed 2 bases, with 5 bases lying between them. CDR1 and CDR2 from the germline V gene are MNHEY and SMNVEV (reference sequence). CDR3 loop: CASSFEGNQPQHF. DNA for the CDR3: TGTGCCAGCAGTTTCGAGGGCAATCAGCCCCAGCATTTT.

The gene calls are TRBV18 and TRBJ2-7, with 10 bases matching TRBD1. The germline V gene encodes CDR1 KGHSH and CDR2 LQKENI. The junction had 1 base not matched to a gene; V was cut back by 0 bases and J by 2 bases. This CDR3 comprises 15 residues. The CDR3 reads CASSPPGQGPYEQYF. The CDR3 bases are TGTGCCAGCTCACCACCGGGACAGGGGCCCTACGAGCAGTACTTC.

The rearrangement uses TRBV7-2 and TRBJ2-3; tentative D call: TRBD1 (6 bases). Germline V CDR1 and CDR2: SGHTA, FQGNSA. This CDR3 is built from 15 residues. V dropped 6 bases and J dropped 2 bases, with 15 bases sitting between them. The CDR3 sequence is CASSLGGLLTDTQYF. The CDR3 bases are TGTGCCAGCAGTCTAGGGGGTCTGCTCACAGATACGCAGTATTTT. Variable domain in full (rest from reference TRBV7-2 and TRBJ2-3): GAGVSQSPSNKVTEKGKDVELRCDPISGHTALYWYRQSLGQGLEFLIYFQGNSAPDKSGLPSDRFSAERTGGSVSTLTIQRTQQEDSAVYLCASSLGGLLTDTQYFGPGTRLTVL.

About this clone itself: Other DNA sequences in the same sample also yield this CDR3. The V gene is TRBV2, the J gene TRBJ2-3; tentatively, D is TRBD2 (7 bases). The CDR3 totals 13 residues. The V end lost 4 bases, the J end lost 6 bases, and 11 bases lay between the germline ends. CDR1 and CDR2 from the germline V gene are SNHLY and FYNNEI. The CDR3 bases are TGTGCCAGCAGTGGGGGGGGCGCTGATACGCAGTATTTT. Protein sequence: CASSGGGADTQYF.

The chain links TRBV16 to TRBJ1-5; TRBD1 agrees at 10 bases. The V gene end was trimmed by 4 bases and the J gene end by 2 bases; junction bases not matched to a gene: 5. CDR3 length: 16 amino acids. Per the germline V gene, CDR1 is KGHSY and CDR2 is FQNENV. CDR3 loop: CASSRDRGRGNQPQHF. The CDR3 DNA is TGTGCCAGCAGCCGCGACAGGGGGCGAGGCAATCAGCCCCAGCATTTT.